This TCR beta chain was captured in a study of CD8 T cells in ankylosing spondylitis. This clonotype appeared many times. The antigen remains unidentified. TCRdb redid the calling of the 5' RACE reads with MiXCR, one entry per CDR3 protein. The top ten hold roughly 8% of the sample, which has 150,000 to 200,000 distinct CDR3 sequences, around 16% seen once. The germline V gene has CDR1 DFQATT and CDR2 SNEGSKA (reference sequence). V was cut by 0 bases and J by 2 bases, with 20 bases left in between. CDR3 size: 18 residues. Study-level results: Several of the motif variants were reported before in synovial fluid and blood from reactive arthritis. Researchers reportedly found disease-linked clones significantly enriched in matched ankylosing spondylitis synovial fluid. CD8+ by phenotype, disease-linked clones were relatively rare in peripheral blood.

Sequenced: blood, either unsorted or a sorted T cell fraction (not recorded which). This TCR was sampled from a male donor with ankylosing spondylitis or in good health (not recorded which). The rearrangement links TRBV20-1 to TRBJ2-4; the D is unclear. CDR3 in DNA: TGCAGTGCTAGAGATCTCGCAACTCATCCCAGTCCCAAAAACATTCAGTACTTC. It yields the protein CSARDLATHPSPKNIQYF.